The 29 T cell receptor beta chains below all came from one sample that was sequenced in a study of CD8+ T cells in alopecia areata. Treatment described: oral pan-JAK inhibitor, 5-10 mg twice daily. Sequencing templates came from extracted RNA that was reverse transcribed into cDNA. The protocol was immunoSEQ multiplex PCR, while the TCRdb copy is restricted to in-frame clones and leaves out a portion. The data show about 190,000 clones, approximately 60% seen once. Sequenced material: CD4+ T cells sorted from blood, taken at week 4, from a patient treated with tofacitinib. The origin of the receptors is a human donor with alopecia areata.

The chain combines TRBV10-2 with TRBJ1-1; D gene unclear. The V gene lost 0 bases and the J gene lost 1 base, with 9 bases spanning the gap. Germline V gene lookup returns CDR1 WSHSY and CDR2 SAAADI. This CDR3 has 15 residues. CDR3 sequence: CASSESGRANTEAFF. The CDR3 DNA follows: TGCGCCAGCAGTGAGTCCGGTAGGGCGAACACTGAAGCTTTCTTT.

This clone was found a few times. The rearrangement joins TRBV7-2 to TRBJ1-1, with D perhaps matching TRBD1 (5 bases). This CDR3 region has 13 residues. Germline CDR1 SGHTA, CDR2 FQGNSA. V was shortened by 4 bases and J by 7 bases, with 13 bases between the two germline ends. DNA of the CDR3: TGTGCCAGCAGCTCATACCTTGGGGGTGAAGCTTTCTTT. It is translated as CASSSYLGGEAFF.

This clone has just a few counts. The rearrangement uses TRBV29-1 and TRBJ2-5; TRBD2 might be the D (6 bases). The germline gives CDR1 SQVTM, CDR2 ANQGSEA. V was trimmed by 5 bases and J by 5 bases, leaving 12 bases between them. The CDR3 totals 12 residues. CDR3 sequence: CSVRLAFETQYF. CDR3 nucleotides: TGCAGCGTTAGGCTAGCGTTTGAGACCCAGTACTTC. Full variable domain (remainder filled in from reference TRBV29-1 and TRBJ2-5): SAVISQKPSRDICQRGTSLTIQCQVDSQVTMMFWYRQQPGQSLTLIATANQGSEATYESGFVIDKFPISRPNLTFSTLTVSNMSPEDSSIYLCSVRLAFETQYFGPGTRLLVL.

The chain uses TRBV6-6 and TRBJ1-2; 8 nucleotides align to TRBD1. The CDR3 runs to 15 residues. V dropped 2 bases and J dropped 3; count of bases not matched to a gene: 5. Germline-derived CDR1 and CDR2 are MNHNY and SVGAGI (reference sequence). CDR3 nucleotides: TGTGCCAGCAGTTACCCTGGACAGGGTCACTATGGCTACACCTTC. Translating it yields CASSYPGQGHYGYTF.

This clone has a handful of counts. V usage is TRBV25-1 and J usage is TRBJ2-3; TRBD1 might be the D (5 bases). This CDR3 region has 15 residues. CDR1 and CDR2 from the germline V gene are MGHDK and SYGVNS. Deletions cut 3 bases from V and 4 bases from J, with 14 bases between. Written as DNA, the CDR3 is TGTGCCAGCAGTGACAGGTATCAGGGCCCAGATACGCAGTATTTT. Its protein is CASSDRYQGPDTQYF.

V usage is TRBV30 and J usage is TRBJ2-1, with 10 bases fitting TRBD2. The CDR3 extends over 15 amino acids. Germline CDR1 and CDR2: GTSNPN and SVGIG (reference sequence). The ends lost 4 bases at V and 5 bases at J; junction bases unmatched: 8. CDR3 DNA sequence: TGTGCCTGGACCCTAGCGGGAGTTAGGAACAATGAGCAGTTCTTC. The encoded protein is CAWTLAGVRNNEQFF.

V usage is TRBV30 and J usage is TRBJ2-1; TRBD1 matches at 8 bases. Germline values: CDR1 GTSNPN, CDR2 SVGIG (reference sequence). The CDR3 runs to 14 residues. The V segment lost 0 bases and the J segment 9 bases; nucleotides outside the gene matches: 7. The CDR3 spells CAWSVLQGAGEQFF. The CDR3 DNA follows: TGTGCCTGGAGTGTACTCCAGGGGGCGGGTGAGCAGTTCTTC. Using reference TRBV30 and TRBJ2-1 for the parts outside the CDR3, the full variable domain is SQTIHQWPATLVQPVGSPLSLECTVEGTSNPNLYWYRQAAGRGLQLLFYSVGIGQISSEVPQNLSASRPQDRQFILSSKKLLLSDSGFYLCAWSVLQGAGEQFFGPGTRLTVL.

This clone was detected a few times. This sequence joins TRBV29-1 and TRBJ1-2, with D uncertain. The length of the CDR3 is 15 residues. Trimming took off 0 bases at V and 0 bases at J, with 11 bases between the two ends. Germline-derived CDR1 and CDR2 are SQVTM and ANQGSEA. The CDR3 loop reads CSVEDLQAANYGYTF. The CDR3 DNA reads TGCAGCGTTGAAGATCTTCAGGCAGCTAACTATGGCTACACCTTC.

The chain links TRBV13 to TRBJ2-7, with TRBD1 identical over 7 bases. J was trimmed by 7 bases and V by 4 bases; bases with no gene match: 10. CDR3 length: 14 residues. Germline loops: CDR1 PRHDT, CDR2 FYEKMQ (reference sequence). The CDR3, as DNA: TGTGCCAGCAGCTCTCCGGGACAGAGAGGGGAGCAGTACTTC. Amino acid sequence: CASSSPGQRGEQYF.

The CDR3 loop reads CSADGRNEQFF. CDR3 sequence (DNA): TGCAGTGCGGACGGGAGGAATGAGCAGTTCTTC. The genes are TRBV20-1 and TRBJ2-1; 7 bases fit TRBD2. The V gene's germline CDR1 is DFQATT and CDR2 SNEGSKA (reference sequence). The length of the CDR3 is 11 residues. V gave up 6 bases and J gave up 7 bases; unmatched junction bases: 3.

The V call is TRBV30, the J call TRBJ2-7; tentative D call: TRBD2 (5 bases). This CDR3 comprises 14 residues. V was clipped by 4 bases and J by 0 bases, with 13 bases between them. The V gene's germline CDR1 is GTSNPN and CDR2 SVGIG (reference sequence). The CDR3 DNA sequence: TGTGCCTGGAACCGGCTAGCCGGCTCCTACGAGCAGTACTTC. Translating gives CAWNRLAGSYEQYF.

The CDR3 DNA reads TGTGCCAGCGGGTCAGGAGGGGTCTACGAGCAGTACTTC. Protein sequence: CASGSGGVYEQYF. The chain has TRBV6-5 and TRBJ2-7, with D tentatively TRBD2 (6 bases). V was clipped by 8 bases and J by 3 bases, with 14 bases between them. The CDR3 has 13 amino acids. CDR1 and CDR2 from the germline V gene are MNHEY and SVGAGI.

The chain has TRBV6-5 and TRBJ2-5; a weak D match, TRBD1 (5 bases). Germline V gives CDR1 MNHEY, CDR2 SVGAGI. V shed 8 bases and J shed 2 bases, with 15 bases lying between them. The CDR3 totals 14 residues. CDR3 loop: CASGSRDRQETQYF. Here the CDR3 DNA reads TGTGCCAGCGGCAGCAGGGATCGTCAAGAGACCCAGTACTTC.

This chain connects TRBV15 to TRBJ2-2, with 10 nucleotides matching TRBD2. Germline values: CDR1 LNHNV, CDR2 YYDKDF (reference sequence). The CDR3 has 14 residues. The junction had 7 bases not matched to a gene; V was cut back by 8 bases and J by 7 bases. CDR3: CATQREGLDGELFF. The CDR3 region has the DNA TGTGCCACCCAGCGGGAGGGCCTCGACGGGGAGCTGTTTTTT.

The chain is built from TRBV7-2 and TRBJ2-2; no clear D. The V end lost 1 base, the J end lost 5 bases, and 8 bases lay between the germline ends. The CDR3 is made up of 14 amino acids. Germline values: CDR1 SGHTA, CDR2 FQGNSA. DNA of the CDR3: TGTGCCAGCAGCTTAGGCCTAGAAACCGGGGAGCTGTTTTTT. It specifies CASSLGLETGELFF.

The chain links TRBV30 to TRBJ1-2; weak D call: TRBD1 (5 bases). This CDR3 region has 15 residues. Germline lookup yields CDR1 GTSNPN and CDR2 SVGIG (reference sequence). V dropped 0 bases and J dropped 7 bases, with 18 bases sitting between them. The CDR3 region is CAWSVPRGNGLGYTF. For the CDR3, the DNA is TGTGCCTGGAGTGTCCCGAGGGGCAACGGGCTTGGCTACACCTTC.

The chain is built from TRBV30 and TRBJ1-1, with TRBD1 as a possible D gene (5 bases). V lost 0 bases and J 8 bases, leaving 19 bases between the germline ends. Per germline, CDR1 GTSNPN and CDR2 SVGIG (reference sequence). The CDR3 has 15 residues. In DNA, the CDR3 is TGTGCCTGGAGTGTTTACGGGGGGAGTCGGCGCGAAGCTTTCTTT. Translation: CAWSVYGGSRREAFF.

The rearrangement uses TRBV28 and TRBJ2-5; D is perhaps TRBD2 (7 bases). With 8 bases removed from V and 5 bases from J, the gap between germline ends came to 18 bases. This CDR3 has 14 residues. Germline V CDR1 and CDR2: MDHEN, SYDVKM. The CDR3 here is CASQGGGLRETQYF. For the CDR3, the DNA is TGTGCCAGCCAGGGAGGGGGATTGAGGGAGACCCAGTACTTC. Full variable domain (missing parts from reference TRBV28 and TRBJ2-5): DVKVTQSSRYLVKRTGEKVFLECVQDMDHENMFWYRQDPGLGLRLIYFSYDVKMKEKGDIPEGYSVSREKKERFSLILESASTNQTSMYLCASQGGGLRETQYFGPGTRLLVL.

The chain carries TRBV30 and TRBJ2-1; 10 nucleotides line up with TRBD1. The V gene's germline CDR1 is GTSNPN and CDR2 SVGIG (reference sequence). CDR3 size: 15 residues. V dropped 1 base and J dropped 8; count of bases not matched to a gene: 8. For the CDR3, the DNA is TGTGCCTGGAGTGCGGACAGGGGGAGCCTGGATGAGCAGTTCTTC. Protein: CAWSADRGSLDEQFF.

The genes are TRBV29-1 and TRBJ2-1, with D possibly matching TRBD1 (5 bases). The V gene lost 8 bases and the J gene lost 6 bases, with 17 bases spanning the gap. The CDR3 contains 13 residues. Per the germline V gene, CDR1 is SQVTM and CDR2 is ANQGSEA. The CDR3 region is CSSTSRGVNEQFF. Here the CDR3 DNA reads TGCAGCTCAACTTCTAGGGGCGTCAATGAGCAGTTCTTC.

This clone was recorded a few times. The chain's CDR3 is CASSLFWGARNQPQHF. The CDR3 region has the DNA TGTGCCAGCAGTTTATTCTGGGGGGCGCGCAATCAGCCCCAGCATTTT. This rearrangement joins TRBV27 to TRBJ1-5; D might be TRBD1 (6 bases). Germline CDR1 and CDR2: MNHEY and SMNVEV (reference sequence). The V gene lost 1 base and the J gene lost 2 bases, with 12 bases spanning the gap. This CDR3 spans 16 amino acids.

The chain links TRBV29-1 to TRBJ2-3, with D tentatively TRBD2 (5 bases). CDR1 SQVTM and CDR2 ANQGSEA come from the germline V gene. V was cut by 6 bases and J by 5 bases, with 12 bases left in between. CDR3 length equals 12 residues. CDR3 amino acids: CSVRAARDTQYF. The CDR3 coding sequence is TGCAGCGTGCGGGCAGCGAGAGATACGCAGTATTTT.

This clone was seen a few times. This chain connects TRBV29-1 to TRBJ2-1, with 9 nucleotides matching TRBD1. Germline CDR1 is SQVTM and CDR2 is ANQGSEA. The length of the CDR3 is 14 residues. The ends lost 8 bases at V and 6 bases at J; junction bases unmatched: 11. The CDR3 loop reads CSTAGTGRPNEQFF. For the CDR3, the DNA is TGCAGCACTGCCGGGACAGGGCGGCCCAATGAGCAGTTCTTC.

This clone showed up just once. V usage is TRBV30 and J usage is TRBJ1-2; D is undetermined. Between the trimmed V and J ends, which lost 8 bases and 2 bases, there was a span of 12 bases. The CDR3 length is 12 residues. The germline V gene has CDR1 GTSNPN and CDR2 SVGIG (reference sequence). CDR3 sequence: CAGTTRNYGYTF. The CDR3 bases are TGTGCCGGAACGACACGAAACTATGGCTACACCTTC. Combining the CDR3 with reference TRBV30 and TRBJ1-2 gives the whole variable domain SQTIHQWPATLVQPVGSPLSLECTVEGTSNPNLYWYRQAAGRGLQLLFYSVGIGQISSEVPQNLSASRPQDRQFILSSKKLLLSDSGFYLCAGTTRNYGYTFGSGTRLTVV.

The chain has TRBV7-9 and TRBJ2-3; D not certain. Germline values: CDR1 SEHNR, CDR2 FQNEAQ (reference sequence). V was cut by 7 bases and J by 4 bases, with 6 bases left in between. This CDR3 comprises 11 residues. The CDR3 DNA reads TGTGCCAGCAAAAGAGCAGATACGCAGTATTTT. This encodes CASKRADTQYF. Variable domain in full (rest from reference TRBV7-9 and TRBJ2-3): DTGVSQNPRHKITKRGQNVTFRCDPISEHNRLYWYRQTLGQGPEFLTYFQNEAQLEKSRLLSDRFSAERPKGSFSTLEIQRTEQGDSAMYLCASKRADTQYFGPGTRLTVL.

Only a few counts were recorded for this clone. V is TRBV27 and J is TRBJ1-1; TRBD1 aligns across 10 bases. V lost 0 bases and J lost 10; bases outside the gene matches: 8. CDR3 length equals 15 residues. The germline V gene has CDR1 MNHEY and CDR2 SMNVEV (reference sequence). The CDR3 here is CASSLSRTGGQVAFF. Written as DNA, the CDR3 is TGTGCCAGCAGTTTATCCCGGACAGGGGGGCAGGTAGCTTTCTTT.

Comment on this clone: Additional DNA sequences in this sample encode the identical CDR3. The chain couples TRBV30 to TRBJ1-5, with 8 bases that match TRBD1. Germline values: CDR1 GTSNPN, CDR2 SVGIG (reference sequence). The CDR3 contains 13 residues. Germline trimming cut 3 bases from V and 4 bases from J; bases unmatched to any gene: 2. The CDR3 sequence is CAWSGQGNQPQHF. CDR3 nucleotides: TGTGCCTGGAGCGGACAGGGAAATCAGCCCCAGCATTTT.

The chain couples TRBV15 to TRBJ2-6; no definite D call. With 3 bases removed from V and 0 bases from J, the gap between germline ends came to 9 bases. Germline CDR1 LNHNV, CDR2 YYDKDF (reference sequence). CDR3 size: 16 residues. The CDR3 DNA reads TGTGCCACCAGCAGCTGGACGTCCTCTGGGGCCAACGTCCTGACTTTC. Amino acids: CATSSWTSSGANVLTF. Combining the CDR3 with reference TRBV15 and TRBJ2-6 gives the whole variable domain DAMVIQNPRYQVTQFGKPVTLSCSQTLNHNVMYWYQQKSSQAPKLLFHYYDKDFNNEADTPDNFQSRRPNTSFCFLDIRSPGLGDTAMYLCATSSWTSSGANVLTFGAGSRLTVL.

This clone showed up just a few times. The genes are TRBV30 and TRBJ2-7, with D perhaps assigned TRBD1 or TRBD2 (5 bases each). CDR1 and CDR2 (germline): GTSNPN, SVGIG (reference sequence). This CDR3 is built from 13 residues. Trimming took 1 base from V and 2 from J, leaving 9 bases between them. This CDR3 reads CAWSDPGPYEQYF. The CDR3 DNA follows: TGTGCCTGGAGTGACCCGGGGCCCTACGAGCAGTACTTC.